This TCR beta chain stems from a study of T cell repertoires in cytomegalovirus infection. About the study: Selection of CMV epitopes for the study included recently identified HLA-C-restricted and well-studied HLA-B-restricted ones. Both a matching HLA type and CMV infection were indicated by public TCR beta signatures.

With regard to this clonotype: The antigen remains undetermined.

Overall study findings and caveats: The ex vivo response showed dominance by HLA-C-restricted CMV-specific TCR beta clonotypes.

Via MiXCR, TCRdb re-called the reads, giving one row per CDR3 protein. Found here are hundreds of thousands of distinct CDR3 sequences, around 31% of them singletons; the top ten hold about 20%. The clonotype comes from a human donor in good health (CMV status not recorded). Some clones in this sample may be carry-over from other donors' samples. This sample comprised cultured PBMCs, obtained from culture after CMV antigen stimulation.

CDR3 in DNA: TGTGCCAGCAGCTTTCAAAGTCGGGCCAAAAACATTCAGTACTTC. It yields the protein CASSFQSRAKNIQYF. The chain carries TRBV5-6 and TRBJ2-4; D is undetermined. Germline V gene sequence: CDR1 SGHDT, CDR2 YYEEEE. The CDR3 length is 15 residues. The ends were cut back, 2 bases at V and 1 base at J, with 10 bases in the middle.